These 6 T cell receptor beta chains were all obtained from the same sample, sequenced in a study of early T cells in non-severe SARS-CoV-2 infection. One entry per CDR3 protein results from TCRdb running MiXCR on the 5' RACE reads. Among 29,000 or so distinct CDR3 sequences listed, 4.5% were seen once. Sequenced: whole blood. The receptors were sampled from an adult who was a healthcare worker with PCR-confirmed SARS-CoV-2 infection or an uninfected control (not recorded which).

The table lists this clonotype with many counts. V usage is TRBV6-2 or TRBV6-3 and J usage is TRBJ1-1; 9 nucleotides align to TRBD1. V lost 2 bases and J lost 1; bases outside the gene matches: 11. The CDR3 spans 18 residues. Germline CDR1 MNHEY, CDR2 SVGEGT. CDR3 amino acids: CASSYGALGQGPNTEAFF. For the CDR3, the DNA is TGTGCCAGCAGTTACGGAGCCCTCGGACAGGGGCCGAACACTGAAGCTTTCTTT.

The chain employs TRBV12-2 and TRBJ2-4; no DNA check was done on the table's D call, TRBD1. TRBV12-2 is designated a pseudogene. The CDR3 covers 15 residues. In DNA form, the CDR3 reads TGTGCAAGTCGCTTCGAAGGGGCGGCCAAAAACATTCAGTACTTC. This gives the protein CASRFEGAAKNIQYF.

This clonotype was seen more than once but under ten times. This may come from a read error, since a much larger clone is one base off. The rearrangement joins TRBV7-2 to TRBJ2-7, with TRBD2 as a possible D gene (6 bases). From germline, CDR1 is SGHTA and CDR2 FQGNSA. The CDR3 is 14 amino acids. The CDR3 DNA reads as TGTGGCAGCAGCTTAGGAGGGACTTCCTACGAGCAGTACTTC. Translated: CGSSLGGTSYEQYF. The complete variable domain, with remaining parts taken from reference TRBV7-2 and TRBJ2-7, reads GAGVSQSPSNKVTEKGKDVELRCDPISGHTALYWYRQSLGQGLEFLIYFQGNSAPDKSGLPSDRFSAERTGGSVSTLTIQRTQQEDSAVYLCGSSLGGTSYEQYFGPGTRLTVT.

This clonotype was seen ten or more times. The V and J genes are TRBV5-1 and TRBJ1-1; 7 bases map to TRBD1. Germline CDR1 and CDR2: SGHRS and YFSETQ. The CDR3 sequence is 15 residues long. Trimming cost V 2 bases and J 1 base; bases outside gene matches: 5. CDR3 in amino acids: CASSLRQGTNTEAFF. The CDR3 nucleotides read TGCGCCAGCAGCTTACGACAGGGCACGAACACTGAAGCTTTCTTT.

This clonotype occurred many times. The V and J genes are TRBV9 and TRBJ2-7; no definite D call. CDR1 SGDLS and CDR2 YYNGEE come from the germline V gene. The length of the CDR3 is 14 residues. With 2 bases removed from V and 3 bases from J, the gap between germline ends came to 12 bases. CDR3 in amino acids: CASSVDPNIYEQYF. CDR3 coding DNA: TGTGCCAGCAGCGTCGACCCCAACATCTACGAGCAGTACTTC.

In this sample, this clonotype turned up many times. This chain links TRBV3-1 with TRBJ1-1; maybe TRBD1 (5 bases). The CDR3 is 13 residues long. The V gene's germline CDR1 is LGHDT and CDR2 YNNKEL (reference sequence). The V end lost 2 bases, the J end lost 3 bases, and 7 bases lay between the germline ends. The CDR3 DNA sequence: TGTGCCAGCAGCCAAACCAGGGACACTGAAGCTTTCTTT. This encodes CASSQTRDTEAFF.